This TCR beta chain stems from a study of T cells in Graves' hyperthyroidism and ophthalmopathy. Study conclusions and caveats: Before onset, ophthalmopathy was predicted by the model a median 6.5 months earlier.

RNA transcripts provided the source from which TCR beta CDR3 regions were amplified. The TCR CDR3 was amplified in a first-round RT-PCR using the HTBI primer set. TCRdb reprocessed the multiplex PCR reads with MiXCR, giving one entry per CDR3 protein. The sample contains around 340,000 distinct CDR3 sequences, roughly 23% of which appear only once. Per the germline V gene, CDR1 is SGHTA and CDR2 is FQGTGA. The CDR3 totals 16 residues. V lost 2 bases to trimming and J lost 7 bases; unmatched junction nucleotides: 11. This clonotype was seen repeatedly, ten times or more. The antigen remains unidentified.

The TCR originated in a woman between 45 and 65 years old with Graves' hyperthyroidism. This chain links TRBV7-3 with TRBJ2-1; 7 bases agree with TRBD2. Sequencing input: blood. The CDR3 loop reads CASSLGVVGGQNEQFF. As DNA, the CDR3 is TGTGCCAGCAGCTTAGGTGTCGTGGGAGGGCAGAATGAGCAGTTCTTC.